Below, 11 T cell receptor beta chains from the same sample are listed, as sequenced in a study of T cell repertoires in cytomegalovirus infection. Using its own MiXCR run on the reads, TCRdb lists one record per CDR3 protein. The table lists hundreds of thousands of distinct CDR3 sequences, approximately 24% of them singletons. Sequencing used CD8+ T cells from PBMCs. Source of these receptors: a human donor in good health (CMV status not recorded). Some clones in this sample may be carry-over from other donors' samples.

This clonotype was detected only a few times. The V gene is TRBV7-9, the J gene TRBJ2-3; TRBD1 is a possible D gene (6 bases). Germline V gene lookup returns CDR1 SEHNR and CDR2 FQNEAQ (reference sequence). V lost 1 base to trimming and J lost 2 bases, with 16 bases between them. The CDR3 spans 17 residues. As DNA, the CDR3 is TGTGCCAGCAGCTTAGGGGACACGGGGCCTTACACAGATACGCAGTATTTT. Its translation is CASSLGDTGPYTDTQYF. Together with reference TRBV7-9 and TRBJ2-3, the CDR3 gives the full variable domain: DTGVSQNPRHKITKRGQNVTFRCDPISEHNRLYWYRQTLGQGPEFLTYFQNEAQLEKSRLLSDRFSAERPKGSFSTLEIQRTEQGDSAMYLCASSLGDTGPYTDTQYFGPGTRLTVL.

J is TRBJ1-2 and V is TRBV28, with 11 bases fitting TRBD1. The length of the CDR3 is 15 residues. V trimming: 9 bases; J trimming: 4 bases; junction bases outside the gene matches: 10. Germline CDR1 reads MDHEN; CDR2 reads SYDVKM. CDR3 sequence: CASLRGQGVFYGYTF. The CDR3 bases are TGTGCCAGTCTAAGGGGACAGGGGGTTTTCTATGGCTACACCTTC.

The table lists this clonotype with many counts. The chain is built from TRBV28 and TRBJ2-3; a weak D match, TRBD2 (5 bases). Between the trimmed V and J ends, which lost 6 bases and 5 bases, there was a span of 9 bases. Germline V lookup: CDR1 MDHEN, CDR2 SYDVKM. This CDR3 spans 12 amino acids. The CDR3 sequence: CASSDREDTQYF. CDR3 DNA: TGTGCCAGCAGCGACCGGGAAGATACGCAGTATTTT.

The chain is built from TRBV2 and TRBJ2-1, with D perhaps matching TRBD1 (7 bases). V was pared by 10 bases and J by 13 bases, with 14 bases between. The CDR3 runs 10 residues. Germline V lookup: CDR1 SNHLY, CDR2 FYNNEI. This CDR3 reads CAIFGGGQFF. CDR3 nucleotide sequence: TGTGCCATATTTGGAGGGGGCCAGTTCTTC.

Many counts were recorded for this clonotype. V is TRBV12-3 or TRBV12-4 and J is TRBJ1-1; no clear D. This CDR3 region has 13 residues. The V end lost 1 base, the J end lost 3 bases, and 6 bases lay between the germline ends. The CDR3, as DNA: TGTGCCAGCAGTTTAGTCTCCTACACTGAAGCTTTCTTT. Its translation: CASSLVSYTEAFF.

The rearrangement joins TRBV5-6 to TRBJ2-3; 9 nucleotides align to TRBD2. With V trimmed by 1 base and J by 0 bases, 3 bases remained unmatched. Germline values: CDR1 SGHDT, CDR2 YYEEEE. CDR3 length equals 16 residues. The CDR3 coding sequence is TGTGCCAGCAGCTTGTTAGCGGGGGACAGCACAGATACGCAGTATTTT. This codes for CASSLLAGDSTDTQYF. The full variable domain, completed using reference TRBV5-6 and TRBJ2-3, is DAGVTQSPTHLIKTRGQQVTLRCSPKSGHDTVSWYQQALGQGPQFIFQYYEEEERQRGNFPDRFSGHQFPNYSSELNVNALLLGDSALYLCASSLLAGDSTDTQYFGPGTRLTVL.

This clonotype was seen at least ten times. V usage is TRBV7-9 and J usage is TRBJ2-1, with a tentative D call TRBD2 (5 bases). Germline assignment: CDR1 SEHNR and CDR2 FQNEAQ (reference sequence). This CDR3 comprises 12 residues. V was cut by 4 bases and J by 7 bases, with 8 bases left in between. Written as DNA, the CDR3 is TGTGCCAGCAGCTCTTGGACTAATGAGCAGTTCTTC. This gives the protein CASSSWTNEQFF.

Remarks on this clonotype: Given a much more abundant clone one base away, this may be a read error. Since no conserved phenylalanine or tryptophan closes the CDR3, a read error is the likely cause. The genes are TRBV7-6 and TRBJ1-2; D is unresolved. Trimming took off 1 base at V and 0 bases at J, with 12 bases between the two ends. The germline V gene has CDR1 SGHVS and CDR2 FNYEAQ. The CDR3 extends over 16 amino acids. The CDR3 nucleotides read TGTGCCAGCAGCTTAGGCTGGACGGACGCTAACTATGGCTACACCATC. Translation gives CASSLGWTDANYGYTI.

This clonotype was seen a few times. This chain uses TRBV14 with TRBJ2-6; 7 bases match TRBD1. The CDR3 loop spans 17 amino acids. Per germline, CDR1 SGHDN and CDR2 FVKESK. V lost 4 bases and J lost 1; bases outside the gene matches: 7. The DNA for the CDR3 is TGTGCCAGCAGCCCGACAGGGTACTCTTCTGGGGCCAACGTCCTGACTTTC. Translation: CASSPTGYSSGANVLTF.

This chain uses TRBV29-1 with TRBJ2-5; D possibly corresponds to TRBD1 (6 bases). The CDR3 has 13 amino acids. Germline V gene sequence: CDR1 SQVTM, CDR2 ANQGSEA. Trimming cost V 6 bases and J 7 bases, with 18 bases left between them. CDR3 nucleotide sequence: TGCAGCGTCAATGACAGGTTCGACGGGACCCAGTACTTC. This translates into CSVNDRFDGTQYF.

In this sample, this clonotype turned up a few times. The chain joins TRBV6-1 to TRBJ2-3; either TRBD1 or TRBD2 may supply D (5 bases each). Trimming took 5 bases from V and 11 from J, leaving 14 bases between them. This CDR3 is 12 amino acids long. Per germline, CDR1 MNHNS and CDR2 SASEGT. CDR3 sequence (DNA): TGTGCCAGCAGTCCCCGGGGACCGATGCAGTATTTT. Protein: CASSPRGPMQYF.